This T cell receptor beta chain was documented in a study of shared T cell receptors in the human thymus (dated by TCRdb to the early 2020s). About the full investigation: The study examined how self-reactive, shared T-cell receptor alpha chains are generated in the human thymus.

As for this clone: Its specific antigen is unknown. No much larger clone exists at a distance of one base, and base qualities are not known.

The library came from the immunoSEQ multiplex PCR assay. TCRdb took over this immuneACCESS table, retaining in-frame rearrangements with V and J assigned. Such tables are incomplete; in checked studies, under half of the missing clones stem from an unresolved V gene, and the remainder is unexplained. This sample holds some 640,000 clones; more than 75% were observed only once. The ten largest clones take up just under 0.0095% of the sample. This sample was shared with a second study, whose subject was human thymus T cells. The second study reports: Immunologically healthy infants undergoing open corrective cardiac surgery for congenital heart defects in Finland were used as donors. Thymus tissue was collected as surgical resects that were removed during corrective cardiac surgery. V and J gene segment usage appeared biased in both thymic and peripheral blood repertoires. The related research reported highly overlapping thymic TCR repertoires among unrelated individuals. TCR alpha and beta repertoires from roughly eight infant thymus samples and a few related peripheral blood samples were characterized in the study. The cohort included a handful of male and a couple of female infants, with donor ages spanning 7 to 244 days. Thymocytes were mechanically released from the tissue and were stored as pellets of roughly 10-32 million cells at -70 degrees C. A QIAsymphony instrument was used to extract genomic DNA from frozen cell pellets. Using the immunoSEQ multiplex PCR assay, the TCRB and TCRAD loci were amplified from a standardized quantity of quality-controlled genomic DNA. The amplicons spanned the V(D)J region and were long enough to cover the CDR3 and allow V and J genes to be identified. Through the commercial immunoSEQ service, the amplicons were sequenced on an Illumina platform. Corrections for primer bias and sequencing errors followed previously described methods, while TCRAD and TCRB definitions were based on the IMGT database. The repertoires were analysed using immunoSEQ Analyzer 3.0 and VDJTools for basic statistics, V/J segment usage, diversity estimates, rarefaction and pairwise overlap. Diversity was estimated with Chao1, ChaoE, Efron-Thisted, Shannon and inverse Simpson indices, and also on datasets down-sampled to the smallest sample. Repertoire overlap was determined by strict matching of CDR3 nucleotide sequence, V gene and J gene, and Jaccard-based multidimensional scaling clustering was applied. On average, thymus samples yielded around 810,000 unique TCRB clonotypes, whereas blood samples yielded 70,000 to 100,000.

The specimen was thymocytes. This sequence originates from a boy less than two years old with a congenital heart defect. Donor details come from another sample of the same person, matched by shared clones.

The DNA reads TGTGCCAGCAGTGGGCTCGGGGGGGTAGGCTACGAGCAGTACTTC. Its translation reads: CASSGLGGVGYEQYF. The chain is made from TRBV25-1 and TRBJ2-7; TRBD2 fits 8 bases in the junction. The germline V gene gives CDR1 as MGHDK and CDR2 as SYGVNS. The CDR3 has 15 amino acids, counting the end cysteine and phenylalanine. Just the 45-base CDR3 DNA is kept, in frame starting at base 1. V lost 4 bases and J lost 3 bases, and the count of bases not matched to a germline gene is 8.